Sequencing of this TCR beta chain was carried out in a study of identical twins. V was clipped by 0 bases and J by 9 bases, with 9 bases between them. Germline V CDR1 and CDR2: SQVTM, ANQGSEA. The CDR3 has 12 residues. Template switching added a universal primer site; cDNA carried unique molecular identifiers. Each CDR3 protein is one row after TCRdb ran MiXCR on the 5' RACE reads. The profile covers 200,000 to 250,000 distinct CDR3 sequences, with approximately 7% appearing a single time and roughly 3.9% taken by the ten largest. These data were also filed under a second study, of yellow fever vaccine responses in identical twins.

The sequence was collected from a woman aged 18-29 years in good health. The material sequenced was memory (CD45RO+) T cells sorted from blood. V gene TRBV29-1 combines with J gene TRBJ2-1; D is uncertain. The DNA of the CDR3 is TGCAGCGTTGAAGATCACGGAATTGAGCAGTTCTTC. Encoded protein: CSVEDHGIEQFF.